The clone carrying this T cell receptor (beta chain) was observed a few times. As yet, its antigen is unknown. These data come from a study of cytomegalovirus exposure and HLA in healthy donors. This CDR3 has 15 amino acids. Trimming shortened V by 2 bases and J by 2 bases, and 9 bases separated the two germline ends. CDR1 and CDR2 from the germline V gene are SGHAT and FQNNGV. Study-level points and caveats: Based on reports, TCR beta sequences accurately predicted HLA-A and HLA-B alleles for most subjects. When analyzed later, a missense DCLRE1C variant was found to be linked to TCR beta V- and J-gene trimming.

PCR used 60 Vbeta primers and 13 Jbeta primers. Only in-frame clones appear in the TCRdb table, and some are missing; sequencing was by immunoSEQ multiplex PCR. This table has 150,000 to 200,000 clones, about four fifths appearing once. The clonotype comes from a woman aged 30 to 39 in good health and CMV-seropositive. Material: PBMCs. The J gene is TRBJ1-4, the V gene TRBV11-2, with no clear D. The DNA for the CDR3 is TGTGCCAGCAGCTTATCTCTACAGACTAATGAAAAACTGTTTTTT. It is translated as CASSLSLQTNEKLFF.